One sample yielded the 27 T cell receptor beta chains listed below, sequenced in a study of T cells after yellow fever vaccination. TCRdb itself ran the 5' RACE reads through MiXCR, one entry per CDR3 protein. The sample lists 120,000 or so distinct CDR3 sequences, more than 7.5% occurring once. The sequencing here drew on CD8+ T cells sorted from PBMCs, taken on the day of the yellow fever booster vaccination. These receptors originate from a man between 18 and 29 years old who received the YFV17D yellow fever vaccine.

The rearrangement uses TRBV7-2 and TRBJ2-7, with D possibly TRBD1 on 6 matching bases. CDR3 length: 13 amino acids. The V end lost 5 bases, the J end lost 5 bases, and 13 bases lay between the germline ends. CDR1 and CDR2 (germline): SGHTA, FQGNSA. The CDR3 region is CASSITGLDEQYF. Written as DNA, the CDR3 is TGTGCCAGCAGCATTACAGGGCTCGACGAGCAGTACTTC.

This clonotype was counted a few times. The rearrangement links TRBV3-1 to TRBJ1-2, with D unresolved. The germline gives CDR1 LGHDT, CDR2 YNNKEL (reference sequence). Trimming left V 0 bases short and J 8 bases short, with 10 bases between. The CDR3 loop spans 13 amino acids. CDR3 sequence reads: CASSQDWGHGYTF. CDR3 nucleotides: TGTGCCAGCAGCCAAGACTGGGGTCACGGCTACACCTTC. The whole variable domain, filled in from reference TRBV3-1 and TRBJ1-2, reads DTAVSQTPKYLVTQMGNDKSIKCEQNLGHDTMYWYKQDSKKFLKIMFSYNNKELIINETVPNRFSPKSPDKAHLNLHINSLELGDSAVYFCASSQDWGHGYTFGSGTRLTVV.

This clonotype showed up many times. V and J are TRBV6-4 and TRBJ1-2; D possibly corresponds to TRBD1 (6 bases). The germline CDR1 and CDR2 sequences are MRHNA and SNTAGT. Between the trimmed V and J ends, which lost 6 bases and 4 bases, there was a span of 6 bases. The CDR3 extends over 11 amino acids. DNA for the CDR3: TGTGCCAGCAGGGGGGCCTATGGCTACACCTTC. This gives the protein CASRGAYGYTF.

Only a few counts were recorded for this clonotype. The rearrangement joins TRBV28 to TRBJ1-2; D might be TRBD1 (5 bases). V shed 7 bases and J shed 2 bases, with 14 bases lying between them. The germline CDR1 and CDR2 sequences are MDHEN and SYDVKM. The CDR3 extends over 14 amino acids. The CDR3 sequence: CASNPREKNYGYTF. In DNA form, the CDR3 reads TGTGCCAGCAACCCCAGGGAAAAGAACTATGGCTACACCTTC.

This clonotype was found many times. V and J are TRBV29-1 and TRBJ2-1; 7 bases map to TRBD2. The CDR3 is 13 amino acids. V shed 4 bases and J 6 bases; nucleotides not matched to a gene: 6. Germline V gene sequence: CDR1 SQVTM, CDR2 ANQGSEA. Here the CDR3 reads CSVGLADFNEQFF. The CDR3 bases are TGCAGCGTTGGTCTAGCGGACTTCAATGAGCAGTTCTTC.

This clonotype was observed a few times. This chain links TRBV7-6 with TRBJ2-3; D is perhaps TRBD2 (6 bases). The CDR3 is 15 residues long. The germline V gene has CDR1 SGHVS and CDR2 FNYEAQ. The V end was cut by 0 bases, the J end by 2 bases, with 9 bases between. CDR3 DNA: TGTGCCAGCAGCTTAGCTGCGGGGTACACAGATACGCAGTATTTT. It yields the protein CASSLAAGYTDTQYF.

This clonotype has only a few counts. CDR3 protein: CASSYWGGTQYF. As DNA, the CDR3 is TGTGCCAGCAGTTACTGGGGGGGGACCCAGTACTTC. The V and J genes are TRBV6-2 or TRBV6-3 and TRBJ2-5; 7 bases map to TRBD2. The CDR3 has 12 residues. The V gene end was trimmed by 1 base and the J gene end by 7 bases; junction bases not matched to a gene: 0. Germline V gene sequence: CDR1 MNHEY, CDR2 SVGEGT.

V and J are TRBV4-3 and TRBJ2-3; TRBD2 aligns across 8 bases. CDR1 LGHNA and CDR2 YSLEER come from the germline V gene. This CDR3 region has 17 residues. The trim removed 0 bases at V and 0 bases at J, leaving 5 bases unmatched. CDR3 protein: CASSQDRGGTSTDTQYF. The CDR3 DNA is TGCGCCAGCAGCCAAGATCGCGGGGGGACTAGCACAGATACGCAGTATTTT.

This rearrangement joins TRBV28 to TRBJ1-2; 7 bases align to TRBD1. The CDR3 covers 14 residues. In germline, CDR1 is MDHEN, CDR2 SYDVKM. The V gene end was trimmed by 8 bases and the J gene end by 4 bases; junction bases not matched to a gene: 10. The CDR3 reads CASWRTGTLYGYTF. The CDR3 bases are TGTGCCAGCTGGAGGACAGGCACCCTCTATGGCTACACCTTC.

This clonotype has at least ten counts. The chain joins TRBV6-5 to TRBJ1-1; no clear D gene. Germline V CDR1 and CDR2: MNHEY, SVGAGI. The CDR3 has 14 amino acids. Trimming removed 4 bases from V and 1 base from J, with 10 bases in between. DNA of the CDR3: TGTGCCAGCAGTTCGATAGGGAGGAACACTGAAGCTTTCTTT. Encoded protein: CASSSIGRNTEAFF.

This clonotype was recorded a few times. This chain links TRBV6-5 with TRBJ1-2; no clear D gene. The ends were cut back, 5 bases at V and 2 bases at J, with 12 bases in the middle. The CDR3 loop spans 14 amino acids. The V gene's germline CDR1 is MNHEY and CDR2 SVGAGI. The CDR3 sequence: CASSPRRANYGYTF. DNA for the CDR3: TGTGCCAGCAGTCCCCGCCGGGCCAACTATGGCTACACCTTC.

This clonotype was counted between two and nine times. This chain uses TRBV10-3 with TRBJ2-2, with 9 bases aligning to TRBD1. V shed 6 bases, J shed 3 bases, and the junction held 5 bases outside the gene matches. The germline V gene encodes CDR1 ENHRY and CDR2 SYGVKD. This CDR3 contains 15 residues. Here the CDR3 DNA reads TGTGCCATCAGCCTCCGGGACAGGGACACCGGGGAGCTGTTTTTT. As protein: CAISLRDRDTGELFF.

The chain is built from TRBV29-1 and TRBJ1-2; D call uncertain. The CDR3 runs to 14 residues. Trimming removed 7 bases from V and 8 bases from J, with 23 bases in between. Looked up from germline, CDR1 is SQVTM and CDR2 is ANQGSEA. The CDR3 DNA follows: TGCAGCGCTTTGTGGGCCGTGGACCCTGGCGGCTACACCTTC. Its protein product is CSALWAVDPGGYTF.

This clonotype was seen a few times. V gene TRBV11-2 combines with J gene TRBJ2-4; a weak D match, TRBD2 (6 bases). The length of the CDR3 is 13 residues. The V end was cut by 5 bases, the J end by 5 bases, with 10 bases between. Germline loops: CDR1 SGHAT, CDR2 FQNNGV. The CDR3: CASSRDSENIQYF. The CDR3 nucleotides are TGTGCCAGCAGCCGGGACTCAGAAAACATTCAGTACTTC.

This clonotype was detected a few times. V gene TRBV29-1 combines with J gene TRBJ2-5; 7 bases line up with TRBD2. The length of the CDR3 is 15 residues. Germline CDR1 SQVTM, CDR2 ANQGSEA. Trimming at V came to 2 bases and at J to 2 bases, leaving 8 bases not matched to a gene. This CDR3 reads CSVELPGLPQETQYF. DNA for the CDR3: TGCAGCGTTGAACTCCCGGGACTACCGCAAGAGACCCAGTACTTC. Full variable domain (remainder filled in from reference TRBV29-1 and TRBJ2-5): SAVISQKPSRDICQRGTSLTIQCQVDSQVTMMFWYRQQPGQSLTLIATANQGSEATYESGFVIDKFPISRPNLTFSTLTVSNMSPEDSSIYLCSVELPGLPQETQYFGPGTRLLVL.

This clonotype was counted between two and nine times. The chain employs TRBV6-4 and TRBJ2-2, with TRBD2 matching 11 bases. V dropped 0 bases and J dropped 0; count of bases not matched to a gene: 0. There are 17 residues in the CDR3. Germline lookup yields CDR1 MRHNA and CDR2 SNTAGT. The CDR3 DNA follows: TGTGCCAGCAGTGACTCTAGCGGGGGGGCGAACACCGGGGAGCTGTTTTTT. Translation: CASSDSSGGANTGELFF.

The V gene is TRBV4-3, the J gene TRBJ2-1, with D hard to call. Trimming pared 0 bases from V and 0 bases from J, leaving 12 bases between. The CDR3 runs to 17 residues. Germline assignment: CDR1 LGHNA and CDR2 YSLEER. The CDR3: CASSQDPPWSSYNEQFF. The DNA of the CDR3 is TGCGCCAGCAGCCAAGACCCTCCCTGGAGCTCCTACAATGAGCAGTTCTTC.

This clonotype has only a few counts. V and J are TRBV11-2 and TRBJ1-1; D uncertain. The CDR3 covers 16 residues. CDR1 is SGHAT, CDR2 FQNNGV, per germline. V shed 1 base and J shed 0 bases, with 12 bases lying between them. As DNA, the CDR3 is TGTGCCAGCAGCTTAGGGAAGGGAATAATGAACACTGAAGCTTTCTTT. It codes for CASSLGKGIMNTEAFF.

This clonotype was counted between two and nine times. V usage is TRBV19 and J usage is TRBJ2-2; 9 nucleotides align to TRBD2. The CDR3 covers 14 residues. V lost 8 bases, J lost 4 bases, and 5 bases stayed unmatched. Germline V gene sequence: CDR1 LNHDA, CDR2 SQIVND (reference sequence). DNA of the CDR3: TGTGCCAGTGTAGCGGGGGTCGGCACCGGGGAGCTGTTTTTT. Translating gives CASVAGVGTGELFF.

This clonotype appeared a few times. CDR3: CASILGQGAGGEKLFF. In nucleotides, the CDR3 is TGTGCCAGCATCCTGGGACAGGGGGCTGGTGGTGAAAAACTGTTTTTT. The gene calls are TRBV7-9 and TRBJ1-4; 12 nucleotides align to TRBD1. Germline CDR1 is SEHNR and CDR2 is FQNEAQ (reference sequence). V shed 7 bases and J 7 bases; nucleotides not matched to a gene: 10. The CDR3 extends over 16 amino acids.

This clonotype was detected ten times or more. This chain joins TRBV5-1 and TRBJ2-5; 7 positions agree with TRBD2. CDR1 is SGHRS and CDR2 is YFSETQ in the germline V gene. With 4 bases clipped from V and 1 base from J, the junction kept 4 bases outside the gene matches. This CDR3 spans 14 amino acids. CDR3 DNA: TGCGCCAGCAGCCCCTGGGGGGGCCAAGAGACCCAGTACTTC. It yields the protein CASSPWGGQETQYF.

Only a few counts were recorded for this clonotype. The V gene is TRBV12-3 or TRBV12-4, the J gene TRBJ2-3; 11 bases are a match to TRBD1. The V gene end was trimmed by 6 bases and the J gene end by 4 bases; junction bases not matched to a gene: 9. This CDR3 is 16 amino acids long. Written as DNA, the CDR3 is TGTGCCAGCAGGCCACGTGAGGGACAGGGGGCAGATACGCAGTATTTT. It is translated as CASRPREGQGADTQYF.

This chain connects TRBV5-1 to TRBJ2-5; D gene ambiguous. Germline assignment: CDR1 SGHRS and CDR2 YFSETQ. CDR3 length: 17 residues. Trimming pared 1 base from V and 9 bases from J, leaving 25 bases between. CDR3 nucleotide sequence: TGCGCCAGCAGCTTGAGACGGTCGCGCCTCTGGGCCCTGGCCCAGTACTTC. As protein: CASSLRRSRLWALAQYF.

This rearrangement joins TRBV7-3 to TRBJ2-4; D gene unclear. The V end was cut by 1 base, the J end by 1 base, with 14 bases between. Germline V gene data show CDR1 as SGHTA and CDR2 as FQGTGA. CDR3 size: 17 residues. CDR3 nucleotide sequence: TGTGCCAGCAGCTTAAATCCTGGCAGCGAGGCCAAAAACATTCAGTACTTC. Encoded protein: CASSLNPGSEAKNIQYF.

This clonotype was seen a few times. This chain connects TRBV7-9 to TRBJ2-1; 7 bases fit TRBD2. V lost 3 bases to trimming and J lost 9 bases; unmatched junction nucleotides: 8. CDR1 and CDR2 (germline): SEHNR, FQNEAQ (reference sequence). CDR3 size: 14 residues. As DNA, the CDR3 is TGTGCCAGCAGCTTGGCGGGGGACGAGGCTGAGCAGTTCTTC. It codes for CASSLAGDEAEQFF.

This chain uses TRBV20-1 with TRBJ1-1; 9 nucleotides match TRBD1. V shed 3 bases and J 6 bases; nucleotides not matched to a gene: 5. The V gene's germline CDR1 is DFQATT and CDR2 SNEGSKA (reference sequence). This CDR3 is built from 13 residues. Here the CDR3 reads CSARSDRGAEAFF. The CDR3 DNA reads TGCAGTGCTAGGTCGGACAGGGGTGCTGAAGCTTTCTTT.

This clonotype showed up just a few times. The chain couples TRBV5-1 to TRBJ1-1; D ambiguous. V was clipped by 3 bases and J by 1 base, with 4 bases between them. From germline, CDR1 is SGHRS and CDR2 YFSETQ. This CDR3 has 12 residues. CDR3 sequence (DNA): TGCGCCAGCAGCTCGGGGAACACTGAAGCTTTCTTT. The encoded protein is CASSSGNTEAFF.